These T cell receptor beta chains were read from a single sample in a study of shared clonotypes between healthy human individuals. Libraries were prepared by immunoSEQ multiplex PCR; TCRdb keeps only in-frame clonotypes and omits some of them. The sample has around 300,000 clones, around 87% seen once; the top ten hold roughly 16%. Sequenced material: memory CD8+ T cells sorted from blood. The source of these receptors is a man younger than 35 in good health. Both conserved end residues are part of each CDR3. The D gene is left open where the match is weak. Rows give clone size only sometimes, using once, few, many, or a class for an expanded clone.

j_call: TRBJ2-5; clone_size: -; d_call: TRBD1; v_call: TRBV12-5; cdr3_aa: CASARTGPETQYF; cdr3_nt: TGTGCTAGTGCCCGGACAGGGCCAGAGACCCAGTACTTC
j_call: TRBJ2-3; clone_size: -; d_call: TRBD2; v_call: TRBV6-6; cdr3_aa: CASRRSGAGTDTQYF; cdr3_nt: TGTGCCAGCAGACGTAGCGGGGCCGGCACAGATACGCAGTATTTT
j_call: TRBJ2-7; clone_size: -; d_call: -; v_call: TRBV2; cdr3_aa: CASSEASGANSYEQYF; cdr3_nt: TGTGCCAGCAGTGAAGCAAGTGGGGCGAACTCCTACGAGCAGTACTTC
j_call: TRBJ1-6; clone_size: -; d_call: -; v_call: TRBV14; cdr3_aa: CASSQDPGPHSPLHF; cdr3_nt: TGTGCCAGCAGCCAAGACCCCGGGCCACATTCACCCCTCCACTTT
j_call: TRBJ2-2; clone_size: -; d_call: TRBD2; v_call: TRBV6-5; cdr3_aa: CASSRGTSSTGELFF; cdr3_nt: TGTGCCAGCAGCCGCGGGACTAGCAGCACCGGGGAGCTGTTTTTT
j_call: TRBJ2-7; clone_size: -; d_call: TRBD2; v_call: TRBV4-1; cdr3_aa: CASSPGGNYAAGEPYEQYF; cdr3_nt: TGCGCCAGCAGCCCGGGCGGAAATTATGCAGCGGGAGAACCCTACGAGCAGTACTTC
j_call: TRBJ2-7; clone_size: -; d_call: -; v_call: TRBV29-1; cdr3_aa: CSVVHLYEQYF; cdr3_nt: TGCAGCGTTGTACACCTGTACGAGCAGTACTTC
j_call: TRBJ2-7; clone_size: -; d_call: TRBD1; v_call: TRBV2; cdr3_aa: CASRRTGSSYEQYF; cdr3_nt: TGTGCCAGCAGACGGACAGGGAGTTCGTACGAGCAGTACTTC
j_call: TRBJ1-6; clone_size: -; d_call: -; v_call: TRBV5-4; cdr3_aa: CASSLGQYNSPLHF; cdr3_nt: TGTGCCAGCAGCTTGGGACAGTATAATTCACCCCTCCACTTT
j_call: TRBJ1-6; clone_size: -; d_call: TRBD1; v_call: TRBV6-5; cdr3_aa: CASARQGWNSPLHF; cdr3_nt: TGTGCCAGCGCGAGACAGGGGTGGAATTCACCCCTCCACTTT
j_call: TRBJ1-1; clone_size: medium-sized; d_call: -; v_call: TRBV9; cdr3_aa: CASSLSESTEAFF; cdr3_nt: TGTGCCAGCAGCCTGAGTGAAAGCACTGAAGCTTTCTTT
j_call: TRBJ1-1; clone_size: -; d_call: -; v_call: TRBV5-1; cdr3_aa: CASSSAQRNTEAFF; cdr3_nt: TGCGCCAGCAGTTCGGCTCAAAGGAACACTGAAGCTTTCTTT
j_call: TRBJ2-6; clone_size: once; d_call: -; v_call: TRBV7-9; cdr3_aa: CASSWDGSGANVLTF; cdr3_nt: TGTGCCAGCAGCTGGGACGGCTCTGGGGCCAACGTCCTGACTTTC
j_call: TRBJ2-5; clone_size: -; d_call: -; v_call: TRBV6-5; cdr3_aa: CASSYWGSAETQYF; cdr3_nt: TGTGCCAGCAGTTACTGGGGGTCGGCGGAGACCCAGTACTTC
j_call: TRBJ2-1; clone_size: -; d_call: TRBD2; v_call: TRBV4-1; cdr3_aa: CASSQDRAGVALSSYNEQFF; cdr3_nt: TGCGCCAGCAGCCAAGATCGAGCGGGAGTGGCTCTAAGCTCCTACAATGAGCAGTTCTTC
j_call: TRBJ1-2; clone_size: -; d_call: -; v_call: TRBV9; cdr3_aa: CASSTGTDYGYTF; cdr3_nt: TGTGCCAGCAGCACCGGGACGGATTATGGCTACACCTTC
j_call: TRBJ2-7; clone_size: -; d_call: -; v_call: TRBV5-5; cdr3_aa: CASSPFGAPTGEQYF; cdr3_nt: TGTGCCAGCAGCCCATTCGGGGCCCCAACTGGGGAGCAGTACTTC
j_call: TRBJ2-2; clone_size: -; d_call: TRBD1; v_call: TRBV7-9; cdr3_aa: CASSLGPGQGNTGELFF; cdr3_nt: TGTGCCAGCAGCTTGGGGCCGGGACAGGGGAACACCGGGGAGCTGTTTTTT
j_call: TRBJ2-7; clone_size: -; d_call: TRBD2; v_call: TRBV7-9; cdr3_aa: CASSLLAAEQYF; cdr3_nt: TGTGCCAGCAGTCTCCTAGCGGCCGAGCAGTACTTC
j_call: TRBJ2-6; clone_size: -; d_call: -; v_call: TRBV4-3; cdr3_aa: CASSQHRGPSGANVLTF; cdr3_nt: TGCGCCAGCAGCCAGCACCGGGGCCCATCTGGGGCCAACGTCCTGACTTTC
j_call: TRBJ2-7; clone_size: -; d_call: TRBD2; v_call: TRBV6-5; cdr3_aa: CASSSGLAGFGEQYF; cdr3_nt: TGTGCCAGCAGTTCCGGACTAGCGGGATTCGGCGAGCAGTACTTC
j_call: TRBJ1-1; clone_size: -; d_call: -; v_call: TRBV19; cdr3_aa: CASSYQGHTEAFF; cdr3_nt: TGTGCCAGTAGTTACCAGGGGCACACTGAAGCTTTCTTT
j_call: TRBJ1-2; clone_size: -; d_call: -; v_call: TRBV4-1; cdr3_aa: CASSQITSGAGYGYTF; cdr3_nt: TGCGCCAGCAGCCAAATAACCTCGGGGGCTGGCTATGGCTACACCTTC
j_call: TRBJ2-1; clone_size: -; d_call: -; v_call: TRBV13; cdr3_aa: CASSSPAAVVQFF; cdr3_nt: TGTGCCAGCAGCTCCCCTGCAGCCGTTGTGCAGTTCTTC
j_call: TRBJ2-7; clone_size: many; d_call: TRBD2; v_call: TRBV9; cdr3_aa: CASSASGKLDEQYF; cdr3_nt: TGTGCCAGCAGCGCAAGCGGGAAGTTGGACGAGCAGTACTTC
j_call: TRBJ1-5; clone_size: few; d_call: -; v_call: TRBV4-1; cdr3_aa: CASSLGGHNQPQHF; cdr3_nt: TGCGCCAGCAGCCTAGGGGGGCACAATCAGCCCCAGCATTTT
j_call: TRBJ1-4; clone_size: -; d_call: -; v_call: TRBV7-6; cdr3_aa: CASSLAAGSSEKLFF; cdr3_nt: TGTGCCAGCAGCTTAGCGGCAGGGTCGAGTGAAAAACTGTTTTTT
j_call: TRBJ2-7; clone_size: -; d_call: TRBD1; v_call: TRBV5-6; cdr3_aa: CASSLGTGGVQYF; cdr3_nt: TGTGCCAGCAGCTTGGGGACAGGGGGCGTGCAGTACTTC
j_call: TRBJ1-1; clone_size: -; d_call: -; v_call: TRBV9; cdr3_aa: CASSEGATEAFF; cdr3_nt: TGTGCCAGCAGTGAAGGGGCGACTGAAGCTTTCTTT
j_call: TRBJ2-5; clone_size: -; d_call: TRBD2; v_call: TRBV18; cdr3_aa: CASSQGLATETQYF; cdr3_nt: TGTGCCAGCTCACAGGGACTAGCGACAGAGACCCAGTACTTC
j_call: TRBJ2-7; clone_size: -; d_call: TRBD2; v_call: TRBV9; cdr3_aa: CASSPGLAATYEQYF; cdr3_nt: TGTGCCAGCAGCCCGGGACTAGCGGCCACCTACGAGCAGTACTTC
j_call: TRBJ1-2; clone_size: -; d_call: -; v_call: TRBV29-1; cdr3_aa: CSVEAQGFYDYGYTF; cdr3_nt: TGCAGCGTTGAGGCACAGGGATTCTACGACTATGGCTACACCTTC
j_call: TRBJ1-2; clone_size: few; d_call: -; v_call: TRBV20-1; cdr3_aa: CSSLYGYTF; cdr3_nt: TGCAGCTCGCTCTATGGCTACACCTTC
j_call: TRBJ2-7; clone_size: -; d_call: -; v_call: TRBV4-2; cdr3_aa: CASSQDAGFEQYF; cdr3_nt: TGTGCCAGCAGCCAAGATGCAGGCTTCGAGCAGTACTTC
j_call: TRBJ2-2; clone_size: few; d_call: -; v_call: TRBV27; cdr3_aa: CASSPGVGTGELFF; cdr3_nt: TGTGCCAGCAGTCCAGGGGTGGGCACCGGGGAGCTGTTTTTT
j_call: TRBJ2-5; clone_size: -; d_call: TRBD1; v_call: TRBV10-2; cdr3_aa: CASSPSGGGETQYF; cdr3_nt: TGCGCCAGCAGTCCATCAGGGGGCGGAGAGACCCAGTACTTC
j_call: TRBJ1-3; clone_size: once; d_call: TRBD1; v_call: TRBV4-3; cdr3_aa: CASSQEGQALSGNTIYF; cdr3_nt: TGCGCCAGCAGCCAAGAGGGACAGGCCCTCTCTGGAAACACCATATATTTT
j_call: TRBJ1-4; clone_size: -; d_call: -; v_call: TRBV4-3; cdr3_aa: CASSPGTGNEKLFF; cdr3_nt: TGCGCCAGCAGCCCCGGGACGGGTAATGAAAAACTGTTTTTT
j_call: TRBJ2-2; clone_size: -; d_call: TRBD2; v_call: TRBV7-9; cdr3_aa: CASSQLTGLAGGTGELFF; cdr3_nt: TGTGCCAGCAGCCAGCTAACGGGACTAGCGGGCGGCACCGGGGAGCTGTTTTTT
j_call: TRBJ2-7; clone_size: -; d_call: -; v_call: TRBV6-1; cdr3_aa: CASNEVTSYEQYF; cdr3_nt: TGTGCCAGCAATGAGGTTACCTCCTACGAGCAGTACTTC
j_call: TRBJ1-2; clone_size: -; d_call: TRBD1; v_call: TRBV29-1; cdr3_aa: CSVDQPGQIYGYTF; cdr3_nt: TGCAGCGTTGACCAACCGGGACAGATTTATGGCTACACCTTC
j_call: TRBJ1-3; clone_size: -; d_call: TRBD1; v_call: TRBV11-2; cdr3_aa: CASSGQGVPGNTIYF; cdr3_nt: TGTGCCAGCAGCGGACAGGGGGTACCTGGAAACACCATATATTTT
j_call: TRBJ2-1; clone_size: -; d_call: -; v_call: TRBV6-6; cdr3_aa: CASTTEGRLGNEQFF; cdr3_nt: TGTGCCAGCACCACGGAGGGCCGCCTGGGCAATGAGCAGTTCTTC
j_call: TRBJ2-4; clone_size: once; d_call: -; v_call: TRBV2; cdr3_aa: CASSDRASENIQYF; cdr3_nt: TGTGCCAGCAGTGATCGGGCTAGCGAAAACATTCAGTACTTC
j_call: TRBJ2-7; clone_size: -; d_call: -; v_call: TRBV6-5; cdr3_aa: CASSLTGNNHEQYF; cdr3_nt: TGTGCCAGCAGTTTAACAGGGAATAACCACGAGCAGTACTTC
j_call: TRBJ1-1; clone_size: -; d_call: -; v_call: TRBV7-9; cdr3_aa: CASSPPGGRTEAFF; cdr3_nt: TGTGCCAGCAGCCCTCCGGGTGGGAGGACTGAAGCTTTCTTT
j_call: TRBJ2-1; clone_size: many; d_call: TRBD1; v_call: TRBV2; cdr3_aa: CASSDPGTGMDEQFF; cdr3_nt: TGTGCCAGCAGTGACCCCGGGACAGGGATGGATGAGCAGTTCTTC
j_call: TRBJ2-3; clone_size: -; d_call: TRBD2; v_call: TRBV28; cdr3_aa: CASCGASGGNTDTQYF; cdr3_nt: TGTGCCAGCTGTGGGGCTAGCGGGGGGAACACAGATACGCAGTATTTT
j_call: TRBJ2-7; clone_size: -; d_call: TRBD2; v_call: TRBV7-9; cdr3_aa: CASSLGTSRSSYEQYF; cdr3_nt: TGTGCCAGCAGCTTAGGGACTAGCAGGAGCTCCTACGAGCAGTACTTC
j_call: TRBJ2-7; clone_size: -; d_call: -; v_call: TRBV5-4; cdr3_aa: CATANWNKGEQYF; cdr3_nt: TGTGCCACCGCGAACTGGAACAAGGGGGAGCAGTACTTC
j_call: TRBJ1-2; clone_size: -; d_call: -; v_call: TRBV9; cdr3_aa: CASSVGGTNYGYTF; cdr3_nt: TGTGCCAGCAGCGTAGGGGGGACTAACTATGGCTACACCTTC
j_call: TRBJ2-3; clone_size: -; d_call: TRBD1; v_call: TRBV7-9; cdr3_aa: CASGTGSTDTQYF; cdr3_nt: TGTGCCAGCGGGACAGGGAGCACAGATACGCAGTATTTT
j_call: TRBJ1-6; clone_size: -; d_call: -; v_call: TRBV7-8; cdr3_aa: CASSLSGVPRPNSPLHF; cdr3_nt: TGTGCCAGCAGCTTATCCGGGGTCCCCCGGCCTAATTCACCCCTCCACTTT
j_call: TRBJ2-1; clone_size: once; d_call: TRBD2; v_call: TRBV10-2; cdr3_aa: CASSELAGGPNEQFF; cdr3_nt: TGCGCCAGCAGTGAACTAGCGGGAGGGCCCAATGAGCAGTTCTTC
j_call: TRBJ2-1; clone_size: many; d_call: -; v_call: TRBV28; cdr3_aa: CASSFAGELYNEQFF; cdr3_nt: TGTGCCAGCAGTTTTGCAGGGGAGTTATACAATGAGCAGTTCTTC
j_call: TRBJ1-1; clone_size: -; d_call: -; v_call: TRBV5-6; cdr3_aa: CASSLDGRSNTEAFF; cdr3_nt: TGTGCCAGCAGCTTGGATGGCAGATCGAACACTGAAGCTTTCTTT
j_call: TRBJ1-6; clone_size: -; d_call: -; v_call: TRBV9; cdr3_aa: CASSVASGANSPLHF; cdr3_nt: TGTGCCAGCAGCGTAGCTTCAGGGGCTAATTCACCCCTCCACTTT
j_call: TRBJ2-5; clone_size: -; d_call: -; v_call: TRBV5-6; cdr3_aa: CASSLGGRETQYF; cdr3_nt: TGTGCCAGCAGCTTGGGGGGCCGAGAGACCCAGTACTTC
j_call: TRBJ2-7; clone_size: -; d_call: -; v_call: TRBV15; cdr3_aa: CATSREVHGPYEQYF; cdr3_nt: TGTGCCACCAGCAGAGAGGTGCACGGACCCTACGAGCAGTACTTC
j_call: TRBJ1-2; clone_size: -; d_call: -; v_call: TRBV2; cdr3_aa: CASSESAGSTSYGYTF; cdr3_nt: TGTGCCAGCAGTGAGTCCGCAGGGTCGACTTCCTATGGCTACACCTTC